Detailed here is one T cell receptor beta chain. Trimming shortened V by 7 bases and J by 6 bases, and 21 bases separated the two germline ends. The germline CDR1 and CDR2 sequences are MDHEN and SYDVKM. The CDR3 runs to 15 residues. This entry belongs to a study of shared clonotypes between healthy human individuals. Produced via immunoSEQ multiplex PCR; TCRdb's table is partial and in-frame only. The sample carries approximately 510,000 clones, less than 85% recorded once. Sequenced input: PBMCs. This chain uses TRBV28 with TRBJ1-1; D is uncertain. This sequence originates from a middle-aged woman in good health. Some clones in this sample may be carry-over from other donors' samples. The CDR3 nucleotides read TGTGCCAGCATCTCATCGAAGGGAGGGTGGGCTGAAGCTTTCTTT. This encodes CASISSKGGWAEAFF. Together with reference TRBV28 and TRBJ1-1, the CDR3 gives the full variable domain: DVKVTQSSRYLVKRTGEKVFLECVQDMDHENMFWYRQDPGLGLRLIYFSYDVKMKEKGDIPEGYSVSREKKERFSLILESASTNQTSMYLCASISSKGGWAEAFFGQGTRLTVV.